Listed below are T cell receptor beta chains from one sample, sequenced in a study of blood T cell repertoires in COVID-19. Profiled with immunoSEQ multiplex PCR; TCRdb holds only in-frame clones, not every one. The sample includes more than 45,000 clones, just under 85% of them seen just once. The sample taken for sequencing was peripheral blood. These receptor sequences come from a human donor in a cohort sampled during active COVID-19. The CDR3 runs from the conserved cysteine through the conserved F or W. A D gene is named only where the DNA matches it firmly. Part of the rows lack a size; the others show once, few, many or a class for expanded clones.

V	D	size	J	CDR3	DNA
TRBV7-2	-	-	TRBJ1-1	CASSFATRPTEAFF	TGTGCCAGCAGCTTTGCGACAAGGCCGACAGAAGCTTTCTTT
TRBV11-2	TRBD1	many	TRBJ1-2	CASSPTGDRRYGYTF	TGTGCCAGCAGCCCGACAGGGGACCGACGCTATGGCTACACCTTC
TRBV30	TRBD2	-	TRBJ2-4	CAWSRPGQVLAGVRAKNIQYF	TGTGCCTGGAGTAGGCCCGGCCAAGTACTAGCGGGAGTGAGAGCCAAAAACATTCAGTACTTC
TRBV4-1	-	-	TRBJ2-1	CASSQPLYRNEQFF	TGCGCCAGCAGCCAACCACTCTACAGAAATGAGCAGTTCTTC
TRBV5-5	-	-	TRBJ2-3	CASSLEHDTQYF	TGTGCCAGCAGCTTGGAGCATGATACGCAGTATTTT
TRBV6-4	TRBD1	-	TRBJ2-3	CASSDEWTGTTDTQYF	TGTGCCAGCAGTGACGAATGGACAGGGACGACAGATACGCAGTATTTT
TRBV10-3	-	-	TRBJ1-2	CAISGQENYGYTF	TGTGCCATCAGTGGACAAGAAAACTATGGCTACACCTTC
TRBV5-1	TRBD1	-	TRBJ2-7	CASSLGTGLHEQYF	TGCGCCAGCAGCTTGGGGACAGGGCTCCACGAGCAGTACTTC
TRBV7-3	-	medium-sized	TRBJ2-6	CASSQAASGANVLTF	TGTGCCAGCAGCCAAGCGGCGTCTGGGGCCAACGTCCTGACTTTC
TRBV6-5	TRBD1	-	TRBJ1-2	CASYTGGPYGYTF	TGTGCCAGCTATACAGGGGGCCCCTATGGCTACACCTTC
TRBV27	-	-	TRBJ2-7	CASSLGGEREQYF	TGTGCCAGCTCGTTAGGGGGAGAACGCGAGCAGTACTTC
TRBV27	TRBD2	-	TRBJ2-1	CASSLSGTEQFF	TGTGCCAGCAGTTTAAGCGGGACTGAGCAGTTCTTC
TRBV2	-	-	TRBJ2-5	CASSKDSQETQYF	TGTGCCAGCAGTAAGGACAGCCAAGAGACCCAGTACTTC
TRBV9	-	few	TRBJ2-7	CASSPQTGSYEQYF	TGTGCCAGCAGCCCCCAGACAGGATCCTACGAGCAGTACTTC
TRBV13	TRBD1	-	TRBJ1-1	CASSLGAYRGHKWLNTEAFF	TGTGCCAGCAGCTTAGGGGCCTACAGGGGGCATAAATGGCTGAACACTGAAGCTTTCTTT
TRBV10-2	TRBD2	-	TRBJ2-1	CASSESSGGSYNEQFF	TGCGCCAGCAGTGAGTCCAGCGGGGGCTCCTACAATGAGCAGTTCTTC
TRBV9	-	-	TRBJ1-4	CASSLGVGEGEKLFF	TGTGCCAGCAGCCTAGGGGTCGGGGAGGGGGAAAAACTGTTTTTT
TRBV6-2/TRBV6-3	TRBD2	-	TRBJ2-2	CASSYRGGRTGELFF	TGTGCCAGCAGTTACCGCGGGGGGAGGACCGGGGAGCTGTTTTTT
TRBV5-6	TRBD1	-	TRBJ2-3	CASKRQGVDTQYF	TGTGCCAGCAAGCGACAGGGGGTAGATACGCAGTATTTT
TRBV7-9	-	-	TRBJ2-7	CASSLRQSYEQYF	TGTGCCAGCAGCTTAAGACAGTCCTACGAGCAGTACTTC
TRBV4-1	-	-	TRBJ1-2	CASSPPGGYGYTF	TGCGCCAGCAGCCCCCCGGGTGGGTATGGCTACACCTTC
TRBV4-1	-	few	TRBJ2-5	CASSSDFQETQYF	TGCGCCAGCAGCTCTGACTTCCAAGAGACCCAGTACTTC
TRBV21-1	-	-	TRBJ2-1	CASTLGDEQFF	TGTGCCAGCACCCTCGGGGATGAGCAGTTCTTC
TRBV7-2	-	-	TRBJ2-3	CASSTSGTDTQYF	TGTGCCAGCAGCACCTCAGGGACAGATACGCAGTATTTT
TRBV29-1	TRBD1	once	TRBJ2-7	CSVGTGFYYEQYF	TGCAGCGTTGGGACAGGGTTTTACTACGAGCAGTACTTC
TRBV6-4	-	few	TRBJ2-2	CASSEAQDTGELFF	TGTGCCAGCAGTGAGGCCCAAGACACCGGGGAGCTGTTTTTT
TRBV4-3	TRBD1	-	TRBJ1-2	CASSERTGSGYTF	TGCGCCAGCAGCGAACGGACAGGGTCTGGCTACACCTTC
TRBV3-1/TRBV3-2	-	once	TRBJ2-5	CASSQEGPQVETQYF	TGTGCCAGCAGCCAGGAGGGACCCCAGGTGGAGACCCAGTACTTC
TRBV6-5	-	-	TRBJ1-2	CASSYSPGVGYGYTF	TGTGCCAGCAGTTACTCCCCAGGGGTTGGGTATGGCTACACCTTC
TRBV28	TRBD1	-	TRBJ1-5	CASSPVTGGNQPQHF	TGTGCCAGCAGCCCCGTCACAGGGGGCAATCAGCCCCAGCATTTT
TRBV5-1	-	-	TRBJ1-2	CASSLGDYGYTF	TGCGCCAGCAGCTTGGGCGATTATGGCTACACCTTC
TRBV29-1	TRBD2	-	TRBJ2-1	CSVGGTSGLLYNEQFF	TGCAGCGTTGGTGGGACTAGCGGCCTTTTGTACAATGAGCAGTTCTTC
TRBV28	-	-	TRBJ2-1	CASSPGQNRNEQFF	TGTGCCAGCAGCCCGGGACAAAATCGGAATGAGCAGTTCTTC
TRBV7-9	TRBD1	-	TRBJ2-1	CASSLPGQGINEQFF	TGTGCCAGCAGCTTACCGGGACAGGGGATCAATGAGCAGTTCTTC
TRBV7-2	-	-	TRBJ2-5	CASSQGQQETQYF	TGTGCCAGCAGCCAAGGACAGCAAGAGACCCAGTACTTC
TRBV27	TRBD2	-	TRBJ2-3	CASSKSGGAGDTQYF	TGTGCCAGCAGTAAGAGCGGGGGGGCAGGAGATACGCAGTATTTT
TRBV20-1	-	-	TRBJ1-3	CSASQRGNTIYF	TGCAGTGCTAGTCAGAGGGGAAACACCATATATTTT
TRBV6-2/TRBV6-3	TRBD1	-	TRBJ2-7	CASSEGRGQGRYEQYF	TGTGCCAGCAGTGAGGGGCGGGGACAGGGCCGTTACGAGCAGTACTTC
TRBV6-5	TRBD1	-	TRBJ1-1	CASLPGTGTQAFF	TGTGCCAGCCTACCCGGGACAGGGACGCAAGCTTTCTTT
TRBV19	-	-	TRBJ1-4	CASSIDGEKLFF	TGTGCCAGTAGTATAGATGGCGAAAAACTGTTTTTT
TRBV7-6	-	-	TRBJ2-5	CASSPGLWETQYF	TGTGCCAGCAGCCCAGGGCTTTGGGAGACCCAGTACTTC
TRBV10-3	-	-	TRBJ1-1	CAIQGGGRGTEAFF	TGTGCCATCCAAGGTGGGGGGAGGGGCACTGAAGCTTTCTTT
TRBV6-6	TRBD2	-	TRBJ2-7	CASSYGGVDHEQYF	TGTGCCAGCAGTTACGGGGGGGTGGACCACGAGCAGTACTTC
TRBV4-3	TRBD1	-	TRBJ2-5	CASSQDLGQGIGETQYF	TGCGCCAGCAGCCAAGATCTCGGACAGGGTATAGGGGAGACCCAGTACTTC
TRBV6-5	-	-	TRBJ1-5	CASSYGGPNQPQHF	TGTGCCAGCAGTTACGGGGGCCCCAATCAGCCCCAGCATTTT
TRBV5-1	TRBD2	-	TRBJ2-1	CASSGGTRSNEQFF	TGCGCCAGCAGCGGGGGGACTAGGTCGAATGAGCAGTTCTTC
TRBV7-9	-	-	TRBJ2-5	CASSSGGPQETQYF	TGTGCCAGCAGCTCCGGGGGGCCCCAAGAGACCCAGTACTTC